The 21 T cell receptor beta chains below come from one sample, sequenced in a study of blood T cell repertoires in COVID-19. Generated by immunoSEQ multiplex PCR, the TCRdb table keeps only in-frame clones and is missing some. The data show about 94,000 clones, about four fifths seen once. The specimen sequenced was peripheral blood. These receptors were taken from a human donor in a cohort sampled during active COVID-19.

The chain is built from TRBV4-2 and TRBJ1-2, with D perhaps matching TRBD1 (5 bases). The V gene lost 2 bases and the J gene lost 4 bases, with 17 bases spanning the gap. The CDR3 is 16 amino acids. CDR1 and CDR2 from the germline V gene are LGHNA and YNFKEQ. The CDR3 protein is CASSQTPGGEGYGYTF. CDR3 nucleotide sequence: TGTGCCAGCAGCCAAACTCCGGGGGGGGAGGGCTATGGCTACACCTTC.

V is TRBV3-1 (or the pseudogene TRBV3-2) and J is TRBJ2-4, with 12 bases fitting TRBD2. The CDR3 is 17 amino acids. V dropped 0 bases and J dropped 8; count of bases not matched to a gene: 8. Germline CDR1 reads LGHDT; CDR2 reads YNNKEL (reference sequence). The CDR3 sequence is CASSQDSPTSGRDIQYF. In nucleotides, the CDR3 is TGTGCCAGCAGCCAAGATTCACCGACTAGCGGGAGAGACATTCAGTACTTC.

The rearrangement joins TRBV19 to TRBJ2-7; TRBD2 aligns across 9 bases. CDR1 LNHDA and CDR2 SQIVND come from the germline V gene (reference sequence). The ends lost 5 bases at V and 3 bases at J; junction bases unmatched: 2. This CDR3 spans 13 amino acids. CDR3 sequence reads: CASSVAGDYEQYF. CDR3 nucleotides: TGTGCCAGTAGTGTAGCGGGAGACTACGAGCAGTACTTC.

This clone was recorded only once. The chain joins TRBV19 to TRBJ1-4; D not certain. The V gene lost 5 bases and the J gene lost 0 bases, with 4 bases spanning the gap. CDR3 length: 13 amino acids. Germline V gene data show CDR1 as LNHDA and CDR2 as SQIVND (reference sequence). Written as DNA, the CDR3 is TGTGCCAGTAGTTCAGCAACTAATGAAAAACTGTTTTTT. Translated: CASSSATNEKLFF.

This chain uses TRBV10-3 with TRBJ2-7, with 8 bases fitting TRBD2. V lost 9 bases and J lost 2; bases outside the gene matches: 12. CDR3 length equals 15 residues. In germline, CDR1 is ENHRY, CDR2 SYGVKD. CDR3 protein: CAMGKGSGGTYEQYF. The CDR3 nucleotides read TGTGCCATGGGCAAGGGGAGCGGGGGCACCTACGAGCAGTACTTC.

The rearrangement joins TRBV5-1 to TRBJ2-7, with D perhaps TRBD1 (5 bases). This CDR3 has 14 amino acids. Per germline, CDR1 SGHRS and CDR2 YFSETQ. V shed 4 bases and J shed 0 bases, with 11 bases lying between them. The CDR3 nucleotides are TGCGCCAGCAGCGCCCAAGACAGCTCCTACGAGCAGTACTTC. Encoded protein: CASSAQDSSYEQYF.

The chain employs TRBV5-1 and TRBJ1-2, with TRBD1 identical over 7 bases. The trim removed 0 bases at V and 4 bases at J, leaving 12 bases unmatched. Looked up from germline, CDR1 is SGHRS and CDR2 is YFSETQ. The CDR3 length is 17 residues. CDR3: CASSLGLQDRPFYGYTF. The CDR3 DNA reads as TGCGCCAGCAGCTTGGGTCTTCAGGACAGGCCATTCTATGGCTACACCTTC.

This clone was seen just once. The chain is built from TRBV6-5 and TRBJ1-1, with D possibly matching TRBD1 (5 bases). Trimming left V 6 bases short and J 1 base short, with 15 bases between. This CDR3 region has 15 residues. The germline V gene has CDR1 MNHEY and CDR2 SVGAGI. CDR3 in amino acids: CASRKSRRGNTEAFF. CDR3 coding DNA: TGTGCCAGCAGAAAATCGAGGAGGGGGAACACTGAAGCTTTCTTT.

Here the CDR3 DNA reads TGTGCCAGCAGCCAAGAAGGGGGGGGAAACACTGAAGCTTTCTTT. It is translated as CASSQEGGGNTEAFF. The chain is built from TRBV3-1 (or the pseudogene TRBV3-2) and TRBJ1-1; weak D call: TRBD1 (6 bases). Germline V CDR1 and CDR2: LGHDT, YNNKEL (reference sequence). CDR3 size: 15 residues. V lost 0 bases and J lost 2, with 10 bases in between.

The chain recombines TRBV6-6 with TRBJ2-7; 8 nucleotides line up with TRBD2. The CDR3 consists of 15 residues. V trimming: 5 bases; J trimming: 0 bases; junction bases outside the gene matches: 6. Looked up from germline, CDR1 is MNHNY and CDR2 is SVGAGI (reference sequence). As DNA, the CDR3 is TGTGCCAGCAGTACTACTAGCGGCAACTCCTACGAGCAGTACTTC. This translates into CASSTTSGNSYEQYF.

This chain's CDR3 is CASSLQGPQLNTEAFF. The CDR3 nucleotides are TGTGCCAGCAGCCTGCAGGGGCCCCAATTGAACACTGAAGCTTTCTTT. V and J are TRBV7-8 and TRBJ1-1, with a possible D match to TRBD1 (6 bases). The germline V and J ends were trimmed by 5 bases and 0 bases, with 16 bases remaining between them. The V gene's germline CDR1 is SGHVS and CDR2 FQNEAQ. This CDR3 is 16 amino acids long. Drawing the rest from reference TRBV7-8 and TRBJ1-1, the complete variable domain is GAGVSQSPRYKVAKRGQDVALRCDPISGHVSLFWYQQALGQGPEFLTYFQNEAQLDKSGLPSDRFFAERPEGSVSTLKIQRTQQEDSAVYLCASSLQGPQLNTEAFFGQGTRLTVV.

CDR3 nucleotide sequence: TGCGCCAGCAGCTCGGCGGTTCGACGAGGCCAAGAGACCCAGTACTTC. Its protein product is CASSSAVRRGQETQYF. The genes are TRBV5-1 and TRBJ2-5; unclear D gene. Trimming stripped 3 bases from V and 1 base from J, with 16 bases between. Germline CDR1 is SGHRS and CDR2 is YFSETQ. The CDR3 is 16 residues long.

The rearrangement links TRBV5-6 to TRBJ2-7, with D perhaps TRBD2 (6 bases). Germline V CDR1 and CDR2: SGHDT, YYEEEE. This CDR3 is 14 amino acids long. The germline V and J ends were trimmed by 4 bases and 2 bases, with 13 bases remaining between them. For the CDR3, the DNA is TGTGCCAGCAGCCGGGGGAGCGTAACCTACGAGCAGTACTTC. Its protein is CASSRGSVTYEQYF.

This chain connects TRBV7-9 to TRBJ1-1; possibly TRBD1 for D (6 bases). Trimming left V 4 bases short and J 5 bases short, with 11 bases between. CDR1 SEHNR and CDR2 FQNEAQ come from the germline V gene (reference sequence). This CDR3 contains 13 residues. CDR3 protein: CASSSRGSTEAFF. The CDR3 DNA reads as TGTGCCAGCAGCTCCAGGGGATCGACTGAAGCTTTCTTT.

The chain combines TRBV28 with TRBJ2-7, with D possibly TRBD2 on 6 matching bases. This CDR3 has 15 amino acids. V gave up 2 bases and J gave up 2 bases, with 13 bases separating them. The V gene's germline CDR1 is MDHEN and CDR2 SYDVKM. The CDR3 bases are TGTGCCAGCAGTTTAGGTCGGGAGCCCCCCTACGAGCAGTACTTC. Its protein is CASSLGREPPYEQYF.

This chain joins TRBV12-3 or TRBV12-4 and TRBJ1-2; unclear D gene. V was cut by 5 bases and J by 5 bases, with 6 bases left in between. The length of the CDR3 is 11 residues. The CDR3 loop is CASSTAYGYTF. The CDR3 DNA is TGTGCCAGCAGTACAGCTTATGGCTACACCTTC.

This chain connects TRBV9 to TRBJ1-2, with TRBD1 matching 7 bases. This CDR3 region has 16 residues. The V gene end was trimmed by 0 bases and the J gene end by 5 bases; junction bases not matched to a gene: 10. Per the germline V gene, CDR1 is SGDLS and CDR2 is YYNGEE. The CDR3: CASSVGTGDTYYGYTF. The CDR3 DNA follows: TGTGCCAGCAGCGTAGGAACAGGGGACACCTATTATGGCTACACCTTC.

V usage is TRBV30 and J usage is TRBJ2-7; 9 bases agree with TRBD1. CDR1 GTSNPN and CDR2 SVGIG come from the germline V gene (reference sequence). The CDR3 contains 13 residues. Trimming cost V 3 bases and J 5 bases; bases outside gene matches: 5. As DNA, the CDR3 is TGTGCCTGGAGAAGGACAGGGGCCAACGAGCAGTACTTC. Protein: CAWRRTGANEQYF.

The rearrangement links TRBV30 to TRBJ1-2, with D tentatively TRBD1 (5 bases). The germline CDR1 and CDR2 sequences are GTSNPN and SVGIG (reference sequence). This CDR3 spans 10 amino acids. Trimming removed 3 bases from V and 8 bases from J, with 7 bases in between. The CDR3: CAWRGRGYTF. The CDR3 DNA reads as TGTGCCTGGAGGGGGCGCGGCTACACCTTC.

The V and J genes are TRBV5-1 and TRBJ1-1; no clear D gene. Between the trimmed V and J ends, which lost 3 bases and 7 bases, there was a span of 13 bases. This CDR3 region has 13 residues. Germline CDR1 SGHRS, CDR2 YFSETQ. The CDR3 reads CASSYNGAIEAFF. In DNA, the CDR3 is TGCGCCAGCAGCTATAACGGAGCAATTGAAGCTTTCTTT. Looking up the rest from reference TRBV5-1 and TRBJ1-1 gives the full variable domain: KAGVTQTPRYLIKTRGQQVTLSCSPISGHRSVSWYQQTPGQGLQFLFEYFSETQRNKGNFPGRFSGRQFSNSRSEMNVSTLELGDSALYLCASSYNGAIEAFFGQGTRLTVV.

J is TRBJ1-2 and V is TRBV6-5; 8 bases match TRBD1. Losses at the gene ends were 6 bases for V and 12 bases for J; bases not matched to a gene: 12. The CDR3 contains 13 residues. The germline V gene has CDR1 MNHEY and CDR2 SVGAGI. CDR3: CASSQTGVGGHTF. CDR3 coding DNA: TGTGCCAGCAGCCAGACAGGGGTAGGGGGCCACACCTTC.